This TCR beta chain originates from a study of a mutant IDH1 vaccine in newly diagnosed glioma. CDR1 and CDR2 (germline): SGHRS, YFSETQ. With 2 bases clipped from V and 8 bases from J, the junction kept 1 base outside the gene matches. CDR3 length: 13 amino acids. The time point denotes: week 47, end of study. Topical imiquimod accompanied each vaccine dose, which consisted of 300 ug of mutant IDH1 20-mer peptide. Data came from immunoSEQ multiplex PCR; TCRdb stores just in-frame clones and leaves some out. In the table there are about 67,000 clones, around 83% of which are singletons. This clone was recorded once. Its target is unknown.

The V call is TRBV5-1, the J call TRBJ1-6; the match to TRBD1 covers 7 bases. This clonotype originated in a man younger than 40 with glioma. The sequences come from PBMCs, collected from a glioma patient whose treatment included an IDH1 peptide vaccine. The CDR3 region has the DNA TGCGCCAGCAGCTTTACAGGGGATTCACCCCTCCACTTT. The encoded protein is CASSFTGDSPLHF.